One T cell receptor beta chain is described in this entry. What it binds is unknown. This specimen comes from a study of HIV-infected children after antiretroviral therapy interruption. A 3' RACE protocol on RNA, with unique molecular identifiers, produced the TCR library. MiXCR, applied by TCRdb to the 3' RACE reads, yields one record per CDR3 protein. The table has tens of thousands of distinct CDR3 sequences, about 7% seen once; the top ten hold around 1%. Findings and caveats of the study: By the end of treatment interruption, naive CD4+ clonality (Gini) increased.

Treatment: PENTA 11 planned treatment interruption arm or continuous ART arm. Sorting from thawed PBMCs isolated naive CD4+ CD45RA+ CD45RO- T cells. This material consisted of CD45RA+ CD4+ T cells from PBMCs, pooled from several time points, taken from a donor given antiretroviral therapy, either interrupted or continuous. As to subset: naive CD4+ CD45RA+ CD45RO- T cells. The TCR was taken from a pool of human donors with HIV.

In DNA, the CDR3 is TGCAGTGCTAATGTTTTGGACGAGCAGTACTTC. Protein: CSANVLDEQYF. This chain uses TRBV20-1 with TRBJ2-7; D ambiguous. V shed 4 bases and J shed 5 bases, with 9 bases lying between them. There are 11 residues in the CDR3. Germline V gene data show CDR1 as DFQATT and CDR2 as SNEGSKA (reference sequence).